These 31 T cell receptor beta chains were all obtained from the same sample, sequenced in a study of T cells in Graves' hyperthyroidism and ophthalmopathy. RNA transcripts served as the template for amplifying TCR beta CDR3 regions. The study used the HTBI primer set for a first-round RT-PCR of the TCR CDR3. Using its own MiXCR run on the multiplex PCR reads, TCRdb lists one record per CDR3 protein. The data hold about 250,000 distinct CDR3 sequences, with roughly 20% observed a single time. The sample consisted of blood. Every receptor here comes from a man aged 25-45 years with Graves' ophthalmopathy.

This clonotype was observed at least ten times. This rearrangement joins TRBV11-2 to TRBJ1-1; D is unresolved. Germline CDR1 and CDR2: SGHAT and FQNNGV. V lost 6 bases, J lost 1 base, and 9 bases lay in between. CDR3 length: 13 amino acids. This chain's CDR3 is CASRAGQNTEAFF. CDR3 bases: TGTGCCAGCAGGGCCGGTCAGAACACTGAAGCTTTCTTT.

This rearrangement joins TRBV5-1 to TRBJ2-2; 9 bases are shared with TRBD2. This CDR3 spans 12 amino acids. V lost 6 bases to trimming and J lost 7 bases; unmatched junction nucleotides: 1. The germline V gene encodes CDR1 SGHRS and CDR2 YFSETQ. CDR3 amino acids: CASKLAGGELFF. DNA of the CDR3: TGCGCCAGCAAACTAGCGGGCGGGGAGCTGTTTTTT.

Only a few counts were recorded for this clonotype. The chain has TRBV14 and TRBJ2-3; 7 nucleotides align to TRBD2. Trimming at V came to 4 bases and at J to 2 bases, leaving 9 bases not matched to a gene. Germline V gives CDR1 SGHDN, CDR2 FVKESK. The CDR3 runs 16 residues. This CDR3 is CASSPPAGAHTDTQYF. DNA of the CDR3: TGTGCCAGCAGCCCTCCCGCGGGAGCCCACACAGATACGCAGTATTTT.

The rearrangement joins TRBV6-1 to TRBJ1-5, with unresolved D. Trimming removed 5 bases from V and 5 bases from J, with 16 bases in between. Per germline, CDR1 MNHNS and CDR2 SASEGT. This CDR3 contains 15 residues. The CDR3 DNA sequence: TGTGCCAGCAGTTCCACCGGGGTCACCTATCAGCCCCAGCATTTT. It encodes CASSSTGVTYQPQHF.

This clonotype was seen at least ten times. The CDR3 sequence: CASSLTGIDGYTF. For the CDR3, the DNA is TGTGCCAGCAGCTTAACGGGTATCGATGGCTACACCTTC. V and J are TRBV7-3 and TRBJ1-2; the D is unclear. This CDR3 region has 13 residues. Germline loops: CDR1 SGHTA, CDR2 FQGTGA. Trimming took 0 bases from V and 6 from J, leaving 8 bases between them.

This clonotype was observed at least ten times. CDR3 sequence reads: CASSSRQGGHQPQHF. The CDR3 bases are TGTGCCAGCAGCTCGCGCCAGGGTGGTCATCAGCCCCAGCATTTT. The V call is TRBV5-8, the J call TRBJ1-5, with a weak D call TRBD1 (5 bases). The CDR3 is 15 residues long. Per the germline V gene, CDR1 is SGHTS and CDR2 is YDEGEE. V was pared by 3 bases and J by 5 bases, with 15 bases between.

This clonotype was seen repeatedly, ten times or more. J is TRBJ2-1 and V is TRBV11-2, with D perhaps assigned TRBD1 or TRBD2 (6 bases each). The V end was cut by 5 bases, the J end by 5 bases, with 16 bases between. Germline assignment: CDR1 SGHAT and CDR2 FQNNGV. The CDR3 runs to 15 residues. The CDR3 DNA sequence: TGTGCCAGCAGCGACCCGGGACGGGGGCACAATGAGCAGTTCTTC. It encodes CASSDPGRGHNEQFF.

V and J are TRBV6-1 and TRBJ1-2; 8 bases are shared with TRBD1. Germline CDR1 is MNHNS and CDR2 is SASEGT. V lost 6 bases and J lost 8; bases outside the gene matches: 11. CDR3 length: 14 amino acids. The chain's CDR3 is CASRQVDRGGGYTF. The CDR3 region has the DNA TGTGCCAGCAGACAAGTCGACAGGGGTGGCGGCTACACCTTC.

This clonotype came up a few times. This chain links TRBV5-1 with TRBJ2-2, with D uncertain. V was trimmed by 1 base and J by 5 bases, leaving 9 bases between them. The CDR3 has 14 amino acids. Germline V gives CDR1 SGHRS, CDR2 YFSETQ. The DNA of the CDR3 is TGCGCCAGCAGCTTGTTTCCCATAACCGGGGAGCTGTTTTTT. Its protein product is CASSLFPITGELFF. Together with reference TRBV5-1 and TRBJ2-2, the CDR3 gives the full variable domain: KAGVTQTPRYLIKTRGQQVTLSCSPISGHRSVSWYQQTPGQGLQFLFEYFSETQRNKGNFPGRFSGRQFSNSRSEMNVSTLELGDSALYLCASSLFPITGELFFGEGSRLTVL.

The chain recombines TRBV7-3 with TRBJ1-6, with D possibly being TRBD1 (5 bases). Germline V gene lookup returns CDR1 SGHTA and CDR2 FQGTGA. The CDR3 totals 14 residues. Trimming shortened V by 2 bases and J by 9 bases, and 11 bases separated the two germline ends. CDR3 region: CASSLGALGSPLHF. As DNA, the CDR3 is TGTGCCAGCAGCTTAGGGGCCCTGGGTTCACCCCTCCACTTT.

This clonotype was counted between two and nine times. This rearrangement joins TRBV18 to TRBJ2-3; 9 positions agree with TRBD2. This CDR3 has 16 amino acids. Trimming cost V 0 bases and J 6 bases; bases outside gene matches: 7. Germline V gene data show CDR1 as KGHSH and CDR2 as LQKENI. In DNA, the CDR3 is TGTGCCAGCTCACCACCAACTAGCGGGCAAGCCGATACGCAGTATTTT. It encodes CASSPPTSGQADTQYF.

The sample holds many counts of this clonotype. The V and J genes are TRBV29-1 and TRBJ2-7; 8 bases map to TRBD2. Looked up from germline, CDR1 is SQVTM and CDR2 is ANQGSEA. J lost 4 bases, V lost 5 bases, and 10 bases had no gene match. The CDR3 runs to 14 residues. Here the CDR3 DNA reads TGCAGCGTTAAGGGAAGCGGGAGTGGGTACGAGCAGTACTTC. It codes for CSVKGSGSGYEQYF.

The genes are TRBV7-2 and TRBJ2-7, with 8 bases identical to TRBD2. The CDR3 runs to 13 residues. Germline assignment: CDR1 SGHTA and CDR2 FQGNSA. V dropped 2 bases and J dropped 7; count of bases not matched to a gene: 4. CDR3: CASSLTGLGEQYF. The CDR3 region has the DNA TGTGCCAGCAGCTTAACGGGACTAGGAGAGCAGTACTTC.

This clonotype has more than one count but fewer than ten. The J gene is TRBJ2-7, the V gene TRBV13; 7 bases fit TRBD1. This CDR3 has 14 amino acids. The trim removed 3 bases at V and 3 bases at J, leaving 5 bases unmatched. Per the germline V gene, CDR1 is PRHDT and CDR2 is FYEKMQ (reference sequence). This CDR3 is CASSFGQEFYEQYF. The CDR3 DNA follows: TGTGCCAGCAGCTTTGGACAGGAGTTCTACGAGCAGTACTTC.

The genes are TRBV11-1 and TRBJ1-1, with D possibly TRBD1 on 5 matching bases. The CDR3 is 15 residues long. The germline gives CDR1 SGHAT, CDR2 FQDESV (reference sequence). V was shortened by 4 bases and J by 1 base, with 13 bases between the two germline ends. The chain's CDR3 is CASSSGDRRNTEAFF. The CDR3 DNA is TGTGCCAGCAGCTCCGGAGACAGAAGGAACACTGAAGCTTTCTTT.

This clonotype was counted ten times or more. V gene TRBV12-3 or TRBV12-4 combines with J gene TRBJ2-7; 7 nucleotides line up with TRBD1. V dropped 5 bases and J dropped 3; count of bases not matched to a gene: 4. The CDR3 sequence is 13 residues long. This chain's CDR3 is CASSQGQFYEQYF. As DNA, the CDR3 is TGTGCCAGCAGTCAGGGACAGTTCTACGAGCAGTACTTC.

A remark on this clonotype: It may be a read error: a sequence one base away is much more abundant. V and J are TRBV28 and TRBJ1-1, with 12 bases lining up with TRBD1. Gene TRBJ2-2 matches the end of the DNA better, so the J call may be wrong. This CDR3 spans 15 amino acids. Germline-derived CDR1 and CDR2 are MDHEN and SYDVKM. The CDR3 spells CASSSGTGGGGKLFF. Written as DNA, the CDR3 is TGTGCCAGCAGTTCCGGGACAGGGGGCGGCGGGAAGCTGTTTTTT.

With respect to this clonotype: This likely comes from a read error, as the CDR3 has no conserved phenylalanine or tryptophan at its end. This chain uses TRBV5-1 with TRBJ1-2; TRBD1 is a possible D gene (5 bases). The germline CDR1 and CDR2 sequences are SGHRS and YFSETQ. Trimming left V 4 bases short and J 3 bases short, with 10 bases between. The CDR3 runs 13 residues. Here the CDR3 reads CASSTGTDYGYTL. The CDR3 region has the DNA TGCGCCAGCAGCACCGGGACGGACTATGGCTACACCCTC.

This clonotype was counted only a few times. A much larger clone differs by one base, so this may be a read error. The chain employs TRBV11-1 and TRBJ2-7, with D tentatively TRBD1 (5 bases). Germline CDR1 is SGHAT and CDR2 is FQDESV (reference sequence). The V end was cut by 1 base, the J end by 4 bases, with 11 bases between. The CDR3 is 14 amino acids. CDR3 sequence reads: CASSLVDSQYEQYF. CDR3 coding DNA: TGTGCCAGCAGCTTAGTCGACAGTCAGTACGAGCAGTACTTC.

This sequence joins TRBV20-1 and TRBJ2-3, with 10 bases identical to TRBD2. The J segment lost 3 bases and the V segment lost 4 bases, leaving 1 base of the junction unmatched. Germline values: CDR1 DFQATT, CDR2 SNEGSKA (reference sequence). The CDR3 loop spans 13 amino acids. The CDR3 protein is CSAKAGGTDTQYF. DNA of the CDR3: TGCAGTGCTAAAGCGGGGGGGACAGATACGCAGTATTTT.

This clonotype was counted a few times. J is TRBJ1-6 and V is TRBV3-1, with D unresolved. The length of the CDR3 is 13 residues. Germline V gene lookup returns CDR1 LGHDT and CDR2 YNNKEL (reference sequence). V was trimmed by 2 bases and J by 4 bases, leaving 3 bases between them. The CDR3 here is CASSQRYNSPLHF. The CDR3, as DNA: TGTGCCAGCAGCCAACGGTATAATTCACCCCTCCACTTT.

The V gene is TRBV27, the J gene TRBJ2-6; TRBD2 is a possible D gene (5 bases). Germline loops: CDR1 MNHEY, CDR2 SMNVEV (reference sequence). The V gene lost 6 bases and the J gene lost 0 bases, with 12 bases spanning the gap. The CDR3 loop spans 16 amino acids. CDR3 in DNA: TGTGCCAGCAGCCTAGGACTGCTCTCTGGGGCCAACGTCCTGACTTTC. Encoded protein: CASSLGLLSGANVLTF. Full variable domain (remainder filled in from reference TRBV27 and TRBJ2-6): EAQVTQNPRYLITVTGKKLTVTCSQNMNHEYMSWYRQDPGLGLRQIYYSMNVEVTDKGDVPEGYKVSRKEKRNFPLILESPSPNQTSLYFCASSLGLLSGANVLTFGAGSRLTVL.

The chain recombines TRBV7-3 with TRBJ2-7; D unresolved. The CDR3 has 13 amino acids. Trimming removed 5 bases at V and 0 bases at J, with 8 bases between. Germline V gene sequence: CDR1 SGHTA, CDR2 FQGTGA. This CDR3 reads CASSPRHSYEQYF. CDR3 nucleotides: TGTGCCAGCAGCCCACGACACTCCTACGAGCAGTACTTC.

This clonotype was detected a few times. V gene TRBV2 combines with J gene TRBJ2-6, with no clear D. Per germline, CDR1 SNHLY and CDR2 FYNNEI. Trimming stripped 9 bases from V and 3 bases from J, with 9 bases between. This CDR3 has 13 amino acids. In DNA form, the CDR3 reads TGTGCCAGGAGACCTCTTGGGGCCAACGTCCTGACTTTC. This codes for CARRPLGANVLTF.

This clonotype was recorded at least ten times. The chain has TRBV20-1 and TRBJ2-5; 9 bases are shared with TRBD1. CDR1 is DFQATT, CDR2 SNEGSKA, per germline (reference sequence). After removal of 0 bases from V and 6 bases from J, the junction contained 8 bases not matched to a gene. The CDR3 covers 15 residues. CDR3 protein: CSAREGTGFGKTQYF. CDR3 sequence (DNA): TGCAGTGCTAGAGAGGGGACAGGGTTCGGAAAGACCCAGTACTTC.

The chain has TRBV6-9 and TRBJ2-2, with D perhaps assigned TRBD1 or TRBD2 (6 bases each). Germline V gene lookup returns CDR1 MNHGY and CDR2 SVAAGI. V was shortened by 3 bases and J by 4 bases, with 12 bases between the two germline ends. The CDR3 spans 15 residues. The CDR3: CASSYRRGTTGELFF. For the CDR3, the DNA is TGTGCCAGCAGTTACCGGAGGGGGACCACCGGGGAGCTGTTTTTT.

CDR3 coding DNA: TGTGCCAGCAGCTTAGGTCGGCCGGCAGGGGGTACGGCTTTCTTT. Protein product: CASSLGRPAGGTAFF. The V and J genes are TRBV7-9 and TRBJ1-1; 7 bases align to TRBD1. CDR1 is SEHNR, CDR2 FQNEAQ, per germline (reference sequence). After removal of 1 base from V and 11 bases from J, the junction contained 13 bases not matched to a gene. The CDR3 spans 15 residues.

The rearrangement joins TRBV27 to TRBJ1-1; D gene ambiguous. This CDR3 is 14 amino acids long. Germline V gene data show CDR1 as MNHEY and CDR2 as SMNVEV (reference sequence). Trimming cost V 3 bases and J 0 bases, with 8 bases left between them. The CDR3 sequence: CASSFHPVNTEAFF. The CDR3, as DNA: TGTGCCAGCAGTTTCCACCCAGTGAACACTGAAGCTTTCTTT.

This clonotype occurred many times. CDR3 in amino acids: CASSEGAGRSYEQYF. The CDR3 bases are TGTGCCAGCAGTGAAGGGGCGGGCCGATCCTACGAGCAGTACTTC. The genes are TRBV2 and TRBJ2-7; D is perhaps TRBD2 (5 bases). The CDR3 has 15 amino acids. The germline V and J ends were trimmed by 1 base and 1 base, with 11 bases remaining between them. CDR1 SNHLY and CDR2 FYNNEI come from the germline V gene.

This clonotype occurred many times. This chain links TRBV6-1 with TRBJ2-5; 7 bases map to TRBD1. The germline V gene encodes CDR1 MNHNS and CDR2 SASEGT. J gave up 5 bases and V 6 bases, and 12 bases lay outside the gene matches. The CDR3 is made up of 15 amino acids. The CDR3 sequence: CASSSGQVDRETQYF. DNA for the CDR3: TGTGCCAGCAGCTCTGGACAGGTCGACCGGGAGACCCAGTACTTC.

Many counts were recorded for this clonotype. The CDR3 DNA follows: TGCAGTGCTGGGGAGACAGGAGTTAACTATGGCTACACCTTC. Encoded protein: CSAGETGVNYGYTF. This chain links TRBV20-1 with TRBJ1-2; a weak D match, TRBD1 (6 bases). The V gene lost 5 bases and the J gene lost 1 base, with 14 bases spanning the gap. The CDR3 is made up of 14 amino acids. Germline V CDR1 and CDR2: DFQATT, SNEGSKA (reference sequence).